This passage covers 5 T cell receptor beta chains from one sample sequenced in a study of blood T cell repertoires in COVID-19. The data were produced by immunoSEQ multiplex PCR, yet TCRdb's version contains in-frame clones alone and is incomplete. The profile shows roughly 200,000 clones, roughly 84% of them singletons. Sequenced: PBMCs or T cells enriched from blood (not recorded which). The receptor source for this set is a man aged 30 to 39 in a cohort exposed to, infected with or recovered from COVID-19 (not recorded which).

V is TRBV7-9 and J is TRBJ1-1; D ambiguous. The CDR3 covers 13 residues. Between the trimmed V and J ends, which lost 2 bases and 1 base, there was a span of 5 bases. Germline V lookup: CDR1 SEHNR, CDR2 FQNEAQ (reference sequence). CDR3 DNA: TGTGCCAGCAGCTTATTATGGAACACTGAAGCTTTCTTT. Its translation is CASSLLWNTEAFF.

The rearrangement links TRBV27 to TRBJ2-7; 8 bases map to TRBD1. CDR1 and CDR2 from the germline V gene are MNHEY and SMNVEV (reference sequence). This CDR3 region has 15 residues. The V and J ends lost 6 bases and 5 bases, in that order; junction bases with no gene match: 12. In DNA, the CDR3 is TGTGCCAGCAGGATGTGGACAGGGAGTTTGAACGAGCAGTACTTC. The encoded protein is CASRMWTGSLNEQYF.

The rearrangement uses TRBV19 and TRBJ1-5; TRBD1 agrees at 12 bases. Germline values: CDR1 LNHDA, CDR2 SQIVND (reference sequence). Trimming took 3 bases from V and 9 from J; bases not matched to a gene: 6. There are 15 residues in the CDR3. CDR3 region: CASSIGDRGRRPQHF. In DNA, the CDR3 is TGTGCCAGTAGTATCGGGGACAGGGGGCGCCGGCCCCAGCATTTT.

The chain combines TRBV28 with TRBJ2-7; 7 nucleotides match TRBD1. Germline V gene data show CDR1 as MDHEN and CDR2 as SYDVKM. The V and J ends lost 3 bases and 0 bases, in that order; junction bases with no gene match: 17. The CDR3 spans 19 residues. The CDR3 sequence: CASSFLTTVTGASSYEQYF. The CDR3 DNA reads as TGTGCCAGCAGTTTCCTCACAACGGTCACAGGGGCGAGCTCCTACGAGCAGTACTTC.

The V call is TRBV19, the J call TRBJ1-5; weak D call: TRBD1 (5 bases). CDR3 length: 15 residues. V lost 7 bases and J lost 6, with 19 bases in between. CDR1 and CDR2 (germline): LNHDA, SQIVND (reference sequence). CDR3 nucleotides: TGTGCCAGTATTCTAGACGGGGACTGGGGTCAGCCCCAGCATTTT. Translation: CASILDGDWGQPQHF.